The entry that follows covers one T cell receptor (beta chain) sequence. No antigen is known for it. Germline V gene lookup returns CDR1 LNHDA and CDR2 SQIVND (reference sequence). Trimming shortened V by 2 bases and J by 7 bases, and 12 bases separated the two germline ends. The length of the CDR3 is 15 residues. The entry originates in a study of cytomegalovirus exposure and HLA in healthy donors. On the study more broadly: A data release that came early held roughly 90 million unique TCRs from HLA-typed donors. Ancestry clustering placed about four fifths of roughly 410 genotyped donors in the Caucasian-associated cluster. Notes on the study in general: Cytomegalovirus-associated TCR beta chains were listed, numbering some 170.

Vbeta (60) and Jbeta (13) primers were used in the PCR. Produced via immunoSEQ multiplex PCR; TCRdb's table is partial and in-frame only. The table has about 130,000 clones, more than 60% seen once. The TCR sequence derives from a woman in her thirties or forties in good health and CMV-seropositive. The chain recombines TRBV19 with TRBJ1-6; weak D call: TRBD1 (5 bases). Sequenced: PBMCs. CDR3 nucleotide sequence: TGTGCCAGTAGTATAAATGGGGGGTCGAATTCACCCCTCCACTTT. Amino acid sequence: CASSINGGSNSPLHF. The entire variable domain, with the rest obtained from reference TRBV19 and TRBJ1-6, is as follows: DGGITQSPKYLFRKEGQNVTLSCEQNLNHDAMYWYRQDPGQGLRLIYYSQIVNDFQKGDIAEGYSVSREKKESFPLTVTSAQKNPTAFYLCASSINGGSNSPLHFGNGTRLTVT.